The 29 T cell receptor beta chains in this list originate from one sample, sequenced in a study of cytomegalovirus exposure and HLA in healthy donors. With 60 Vbeta and 13 Jbeta primers, the PCR was carried out. Clones were read by immunoSEQ multiplex PCR, and TCRdb kept only the in-frame ones, dropping some. The sample consists of about 160,000 clones, around three quarters of them appearing once. The specimen was PBMCs. These receptors were taken from a man between 35 and 55 years old in good health and CMV-seropositive.

The J gene is TRBJ2-1, the V gene TRBV9; 9 nucleotides match TRBD2. J lost 3 bases, V lost 3 bases, and 4 bases had no gene match. This CDR3 comprises 15 residues. CDR1 is SGDLS, CDR2 YYNGEE, per germline. The CDR3 spells CASSGGGAFYNEQFF. For the CDR3, the DNA is TGTGCCAGCAGCGGCGGGGGGGCCTTCTACAATGAGCAGTTCTTC.

The chain carries TRBV9 and TRBJ1-5, with unresolved D. Deletions cut 4 bases from V and 4 bases from J, with 15 bases between. From germline, CDR1 is SGDLS and CDR2 YYNGEE. The CDR3 totals 15 residues. The DNA of the CDR3 is TGTGCCAGCAGCCCCAGCGGTGGAATTAATCAGCCCCAGCATTTT. It translates to CASSPSGGINQPQHF. The full variable domain, completed using reference TRBV9 and TRBJ1-5, is DSGVTQTPKHLITATGQRVTLRCSPRSGDLSVYWYQQSLDQGLQFLIQYYNGEERAKGNILERFSAQQFPDLHSELNLSSLELGDSALYFCASSPSGGINQPQHFGDGTRLSIL.

The chain uses TRBV7-3 and TRBJ2-7, with D tentatively TRBD1 (6 bases). The length of the CDR3 is 12 residues. CDR1 and CDR2 (germline): SGHTA, FQGTGA. V lost 5 bases and J 4 bases, leaving 9 bases between the germline ends. Written as DNA, the CDR3 is TGTGCCAGCAGCGCGACAGGATACGAGCAGTACTTC. This encodes CASSATGYEQYF. The whole variable domain, remainder taken from reference TRBV7-3 and TRBJ2-7, is GAGVSQTPSNKVTEKGKYVELRCDPISGHTALYWYRQSLGQGPEFLIYFQGTGAADDSGLPNDRFFAVRPEGSVSTLKIQRTERGDSAVYLCASSATGYEQYFGPGTRLTVT.

The gene calls are TRBV4-1 and TRBJ2-7; TRBD2 might be the D (5 bases). The DNA end is more similar to TRBJ2-1, so the J call may be wrong. Germline V gene lookup returns CDR1 MGHRA and CDR2 YSYEKL. CDR3 length: 13 residues. CDR3 coding DNA: TGCGCCAGCAGCCAAGGACTACTCAATGAGCAGTTCTTC. Its protein is CASSQGLLNEQFF.

This clone appeared a few times. The chain links TRBV7-2 to TRBJ2-5; perhaps TRBD2 as D (6 bases). The CDR3 is 13 amino acids. The V and J ends lost 5 bases and 2 bases respectively, with 9 bases between them. CDR1 and CDR2 (germline): SGHTA, FQGNSA. CDR3 loop: CASSRLGQETQYF. For the CDR3, the DNA is TGTGCCAGCAGCCGACTAGGTCAAGAGACCCAGTACTTC.

J is TRBJ2-7 and V is TRBV5-6, with D perhaps matching TRBD2 (7 bases). CDR1 is SGHDT and CDR2 is YYEEEE in the germline V gene. Trimming removed 4 bases from V and 6 bases from J, with 20 bases in between. The CDR3 totals 15 residues. The CDR3 nucleotides read TGTGCCAGCAGCCTCCTTGCGGGGGCGGACACCGAGCAGTACTTC. Encoded protein: CASSLLAGADTEQYF.

This rearrangement joins TRBV6-1 to TRBJ2-7, with 8 nucleotides matching TRBD1. The CDR3 covers 15 residues. Germline CDR1 MNHNS, CDR2 SASEGT. J gave up 2 bases and V 11 bases, and 14 bases lay outside the gene matches. CDR3 coding DNA: TGTGCCGTAGAGAGAGGGACAGGTCAAACCTACGAGCAGTACTTC. This encodes CAVERGTGQTYEQYF.

The rearrangement uses TRBV7-3 and TRBJ2-2, with 9 bases matching TRBD2. Germline V gene sequence: CDR1 SGHTA, CDR2 FQGTGA. Germline trimming cut 5 bases from V and 3 bases from J; bases unmatched to any gene: 13. The CDR3 spans 18 residues. CDR3 loop: CASSQTSSGGTYTGELFF. The CDR3, as DNA: TGTGCCAGCAGCCAAACAAGCAGCGGGGGGACGTACACCGGGGAGCTGTTTTTT.

The V call is TRBV25-1, the J call TRBJ2-3; 7 nucleotides match TRBD1. The CDR3 is made up of 16 amino acids. The germline V gene has CDR1 MGHDK and CDR2 SYGVNS. The J segment lost 3 bases and the V segment lost 3 bases, leaving 9 bases of the junction unmatched. CDR3 coding DNA: TGTGCCAGCAGTGACTCCGGGACAGTGAGGACAGATACGCAGTATTTT. Protein sequence: CASSDSGTVRTDTQYF.

The chain links TRBV5-6 to TRBJ2-7; TRBD1 matches at 9 bases. Germline CDR1 is SGHDT and CDR2 is YYEEEE. The junction had 9 bases not matched to a gene; V was cut back by 5 bases and J by 3 bases. The length of the CDR3 is 15 residues. This CDR3 is CASSFQPGQGYEQYF. CDR3 bases: TGTGCCAGCAGTTTTCAACCGGGACAGGGCTACGAGCAGTACTTC.

Only one count was recorded for this clone. This chain connects TRBV5-4 to TRBJ2-2; 11 bases match TRBD1. V lost 4 bases and J lost 3; bases outside the gene matches: 2. Per germline, CDR1 SGHNT and CDR2 YYREEE (reference sequence). The CDR3 contains 15 residues. The CDR3: CASSRGQGDTGELFF. As DNA, the CDR3 is TGTGCCAGCAGCCGGGGACAGGGGGACACCGGGGAGCTGTTTTTT.

V usage is TRBV7-9 and J usage is TRBJ2-7, with 11 bases that match TRBD1. Germline V gives CDR1 SEHNR, CDR2 FQNEAQ (reference sequence). The J segment lost 2 bases and the V segment lost 3 bases, leaving 6 bases of the junction unmatched. The CDR3 spans 16 residues. The DNA for the CDR3 is TGTGCCAGCAGCTTGCCGGACAGGGGGCACCCCTACGAGCAGTACTTC. Its protein product is CASSLPDRGHPYEQYF. Together with reference TRBV7-9 and TRBJ2-7, the CDR3 gives the full variable domain: DTGVSQNPRHKITKRGQNVTFRCDPISEHNRLYWYRQTLGQGPEFLTYFQNEAQLEKSRLLSDRFSAERPKGSFSTLEIQRTEQGDSAMYLCASSLPDRGHPYEQYFGPGTRLTVT.

To note about this clone: Distinct nucleotide sequences in the sample also encode this CDR3. This chain's CDR3 is CASSGQGFTGELFF. CDR3 DNA sequence: TGTGCCAGCAGCGGGCAGGGTTTCACCGGGGAGCTGTTTTTT. The gene calls are TRBV7-9 and TRBJ2-2, with D perhaps TRBD1 (5 bases). The ends were cut back, 5 bases at V and 4 bases at J, with 11 bases in the middle. Germline assignment: CDR1 SEHNR and CDR2 FQNEAQ (reference sequence). The CDR3 is 14 residues long.

This sequence joins TRBV7-9 and TRBJ1-1, with D unresolved. CDR1 and CDR2 from the germline V gene are SEHNR and FQNEAQ (reference sequence). The CDR3 runs 14 residues. Deletions cut 5 bases from V and 3 bases from J, with 13 bases between. Written as DNA, the CDR3 is TGTGCCAGCAGCCGCCTCGCGATGGACACTGAAGCTTTCTTT. Translation: CASSRLAMDTEAFF.

This clone was picked up a small number of times. Here the CDR3 reads CASSLGRVDSGNTIYF. DNA for the CDR3: TGCGCCAGCAGCTTGGGTCGGGTCGACTCTGGAAACACCATATATTTT. The V call is TRBV5-1, the J call TRBJ1-3, with D unresolved. The V end was cut by 0 bases, the J end by 0 bases, with 10 bases between. This CDR3 is 16 amino acids long. Germline V gene sequence: CDR1 SGHRS, CDR2 YFSETQ.

The chain is built from TRBV4-2 and TRBJ2-2; D is perhaps TRBD1 (6 bases). The ends were cut back, 4 bases at V and 1 base at J, with 7 bases in the middle. The CDR3 length is 14 residues. CDR1 and CDR2 (germline): LGHNA, YNFKEQ. Written as DNA, the CDR3 is TGTGCCAGCAGCCGGGACAAGAACACCGGGGAGCTGTTTTTT. Its protein product is CASSRDKNTGELFF.

The V call is TRBV19, the J call TRBJ2-7; TRBD1 matches at 7 bases. CDR3 size: 13 residues. V lost 6 bases and J lost 7; bases outside the gene matches: 9. Germline-derived CDR1 and CDR2 are LNHDA and SQIVND (reference sequence). The CDR3 coding sequence is TGTGCCAGTAGAGACAGGGCCTTGGGAGAGCAGTACTTC. This codes for CASRDRALGEQYF. Complete variable domain (other parts from reference TRBV19 and TRBJ2-7): DGGITQSPKYLFRKEGQNVTLSCEQNLNHDAMYWYRQDPGQGLRLIYYSQIVNDFQKGDIAEGYSVSREKKESFPLTVTSAQKNPTAFYLCASRDRALGEQYFGPGTRLTVT.

V and J are TRBV5-4 and TRBJ2-3; D possibly corresponds to TRBD2 (6 bases). Germline V CDR1 and CDR2: SGHNT, YYREEE (reference sequence). The V gene lost 3 bases and the J gene lost 4 bases, with 12 bases spanning the gap. There are 14 residues in the CDR3. The CDR3, as DNA: TGTGCCAGCAGCTCCAGACTAGTATCAGATACGCAGTATTTT. Translated, it gives CASSSRLVSDTQYF.

With regard to this clone: One junction end disagrees with the germline gene, perhaps due to a read error. Other DNA sequences in this sample translate to the same CDR3. V and J are TRBV13 and TRBJ1-1, with 8 bases aligning to TRBD1. From germline, CDR1 is PRHDT and CDR2 FYEKMQ (reference sequence). The CDR3 loop spans 16 amino acids. The CDR3 DNA reads as TGTGCCAGCAGCTTATGGGGCAGGGGGCTAGGGGCTGAAGCCTTCTTT. Protein sequence: CASSLWGRGLGAEAFF.

The chain joins TRBV9 to TRBJ1-3, with a weak D call TRBD1 (6 bases). Germline assignment: CDR1 SGDLS and CDR2 YYNGEE. V was clipped by 2 bases and J by 4 bases, with 13 bases between them. The CDR3 loop spans 15 amino acids. The CDR3 here is CASSVSGASGNTIYF. CDR3 DNA sequence: TGTGCCAGCAGCGTCTCAGGGGCATCGGGAAACACCATATATTTT.

This clone showed up just a few times. The chain joins TRBV19 to TRBJ2-5; 11 bases are shared with TRBD2. The CDR3 length is 17 residues. The germline V gene has CDR1 LNHDA and CDR2 SQIVND (reference sequence). Germline trimming cut 5 bases from V and 4 bases from J; bases unmatched to any gene: 12. The CDR3 protein is CASSFTSGGSGGETQYF. CDR3 sequence (DNA): TGTGCCAGTAGTTTTACTAGCGGGGGTTCCGGTGGAGAGACCCAGTACTTC.

As to this clone: At one boundary the junction diverges from the germline segment, which might be a read error. The chain is built from TRBV11-2 and TRBJ2-1; 9 bases agree with TRBD1. The CDR3 runs to 19 residues. Germline values: CDR1 SGHAT, CDR2 FQNNGV. The CDR3: CASSLIQGAVPISNNEQFF. CDR3 nucleotide sequence: TGTGCCAGCAGCTTAATACAGGGGGCGGTACCCATCTCCAACAATGAGCAGTTCTTC.

This clone was observed a handful of times. The J gene is TRBJ2-7, the V gene TRBV6-6; 8 bases fit TRBD2. Per germline, CDR1 MNHNY and CDR2 SVGAGI (reference sequence). The CDR3 extends over 15 amino acids. V lost 2 bases to trimming and J lost 5 bases; unmatched junction nucleotides: 8. Here the CDR3 DNA reads TGTGCCAGCAGTTACCCCCGGGAGGGGGTCCACGAGCAGTACTTC. It is translated as CASSYPREGVHEQYF.

This clone was seen just once. The gene calls are TRBV5-6 and TRBJ2-7; TRBD2 matches 8 bases. The CDR3 extends over 14 amino acids. J was trimmed by 5 bases and V by 4 bases; bases with no gene match: 8. CDR1 and CDR2 (germline): SGHDT, YYEEEE. The CDR3 region has the DNA TGTGCCAGCAGCGCGGCCGGGGGGGTCGACGAGCAGTACTTC. Amino acid sequence: CASSAAGGVDEQYF.

The rearrangement joins TRBV11-1 to TRBJ1-1; TRBD1 agrees at 9 bases. CDR3 length: 15 residues. Trimming cost V 6 bases and J 3 bases; bases outside gene matches: 8. Germline CDR1 SGHAT, CDR2 FQDESV (reference sequence). The CDR3: CASRFGTGRDTEAFF. The CDR3 coding sequence is TGTGCCAGCAGATTCGGGACAGGGAGGGACACTGAAGCTTTCTTT.

The CDR3 spells CASRDSAGNTIYF. CDR3 bases: TGTGCCAGCCGGGACAGCGCTGGAAACACCATATATTTT. This chain uses TRBV2 with TRBJ1-3; 7 positions match TRBD1. From germline, CDR1 is SNHLY and CDR2 FYNNEI. After removal of 8 bases from V and 2 bases from J, the junction contained 3 bases not matched to a gene. CDR3 length: 13 amino acids.

V and J are TRBV7-9 and TRBJ2-5; D uncertain. The tail of the sequence fits TRBJ2-7 better, so the J call may be wrong. CDR3 size: 13 residues. CDR1 is SEHNR, CDR2 FQNEAQ, per germline (reference sequence). The CDR3 region is CASSLGLGYEQYF. CDR3 bases: TGTGCCAGCAGCTTAGGGCTGGGCTACGAGCAGTACTTC.

The V and J genes are TRBV19 and TRBJ1-1; 9 bases fit TRBD1. The CDR3 covers 14 residues. Unmatched junction bases numbered 6, after V lost 5 bases and J lost 5 bases. Germline loops: CDR1 LNHDA, CDR2 SQIVND (reference sequence). CDR3 sequence: CASSEQGARTEAFF. The CDR3 DNA is TGTGCCAGTAGTGAACAGGGGGCGCGTACTGAAGCTTTCTTT.

This rearrangement joins TRBV6-5 to TRBJ1-1, with 8 nucleotides matching TRBD1. The CDR3 length is 13 residues. J was trimmed by 3 bases and V by 8 bases; bases with no gene match: 5. CDR1 is MNHEY and CDR2 is SVGAGI in the germline V gene. This CDR3 reads CASSTDRDTEAFF. The DNA for the CDR3 is TGTGCCAGCTCAACGGACAGGGACACTGAAGCTTTCTTT.